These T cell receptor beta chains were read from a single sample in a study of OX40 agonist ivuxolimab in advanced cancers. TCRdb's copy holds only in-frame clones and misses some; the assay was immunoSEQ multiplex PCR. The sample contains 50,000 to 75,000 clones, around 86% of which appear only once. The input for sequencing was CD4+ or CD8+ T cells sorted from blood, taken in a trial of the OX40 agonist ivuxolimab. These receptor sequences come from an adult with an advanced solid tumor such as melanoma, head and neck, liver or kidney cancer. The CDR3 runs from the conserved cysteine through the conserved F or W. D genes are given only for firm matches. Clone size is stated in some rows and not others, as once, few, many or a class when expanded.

TGTGCCAGCAGTTTCAGGGGGCGGCAGAATGAGCAGTTCTTC	CASSFRGRQNEQFF	TRBJ2-1	TRBD1	once	TRBV27
TGCGCCAGCAGCTTAACGGCAGCGAACACCGGGGAGCTGTTTTTT	CASSLTAANTGELFF	TRBJ2-2	NA	NA	TRBV5-1
TGTGCCAGCAGCCCGATGGGATGGACAGGGGACTATGGCTACACCTTC	CASSPMGWTGDYGYTF	TRBJ1-2	TRBD1	NA	TRBV9
TGCAGCGTTTTGGATCCGGGCACTGAAGCTTTCTTT	CSVLDPGTEAFF	TRBJ1-1	NA	NA	TRBV29-1
TGTGCCAGCTCACCAGAATTGAACTATGGCTACACCTTC	CASSPELNYGYTF	TRBJ1-2	NA	NA	TRBV18
TGTGCCAGCAGCCACCCGATAGGGACCCACGAGCAGTACTTC	CASSHPIGTHEQYF	TRBJ2-7	NA	NA	TRBV6-5
TGTGCCAGCAGCAGCCGGGACAGGGGGCTGAACACTGAAGCTTTCTTT	CASSSRDRGLNTEAFF	TRBJ1-1	TRBD1	once	TRBV7-6
TGTGCCAGCAGCTTAGCGGGACTAGCGGGGGGGTTCGAGACCCAGTACTTC	CASSLAGLAGGFETQYF	TRBJ2-5	TRBD2	NA	TRBV13
TGTGCCACCAGCCCTCGGATCGGAGGGACCTCTGGAAACACCATATATTTT	CATSPRIGGTSGNTIYF	TRBJ1-3	NA	NA	TRBV15
TGCGCCAGCAGCTTGGAGGGGGAACCAAATCAGCCCCAGCATTTT	CASSLEGEPNQPQHF	TRBJ1-5	NA	NA	TRBV5-1
TGTGCCTGGAGTGTAACCAGTACCCATAATTCACCCCTCCACTTT	CAWSVTSTHNSPLHF	TRBJ1-6	NA	NA	TRBV30
TGTGCCAGCAGCTTAGAGACGGCGGGGGAGCAGTTCTTC	CASSLETAGEQFF	TRBJ2-1	NA	NA	TRBV7-2
TGTGCCAGCAGTGAAATACTAGGGAATGAGCAGTTCTTC	CASSEILGNEQFF	TRBJ2-1	NA	NA	TRBV6-5
TGTGCTAGTGGTTTGGCTCCTCCAGATACGCAGTATTTT	CASGLAPPDTQYF	TRBJ2-3	NA	once	TRBV12-5
TGTGCCAGTCGGGACAGGTCGCGAGGAGGCTACACCTTC	CASRDRSRGGYTF	TRBJ1-2	TRBD1	NA	TRBV19
TGTGCCAGCAGTATCATACAGGGCACAGATACGCAGTATTTT	CASSIIQGTDTQYF	TRBJ2-3	NA	once	TRBV27
TGTGCCAGCAGCCGACAGGGGGCGGCCACCGGGGAGCTGTTTTTT	CASSRQGAATGELFF	TRBJ2-2	TRBD1	NA	TRBV5-4
TGTGCCAGCAGCATCGGGACTAGCGGGAATTCAGATACGCAGTATTTT	CASSIGTSGNSDTQYF	TRBJ2-3	TRBD2	NA	TRBV13
TGTGCCAGCAGCCCCCAGCTGGCGGGGGGGCAAGAGACCCAGTACTTC	CASSPQLAGGQETQYF	TRBJ2-5	TRBD2	once	TRBV7-2
TGTGCCTGGAGTACCGCCCGGGGAACCCAGTACTTC	CAWSTARGTQYF	TRBJ2-5	NA	NA	TRBV30
TGTGCCAGCAGTGCCCAGGGACGGACAGATACGCAGTATTTT	CASSAQGRTDTQYF	TRBJ2-3	NA	NA	TRBV2
TGTGCCAGCCGCCCTTTAGCGGGGGGGCTAGATACGCAGTATTTT	CASRPLAGGLDTQYF	TRBJ2-3	TRBD2	NA	TRBV5-8
TGTGCCAGCAGTTATCGACAGGGAAGAGGGACCGGGGAGCTGTTTTTT	CASSYRQGRGTGELFF	TRBJ2-2	TRBD1	NA	TRBV6-6
TGTGCCAGCTCCCCCGGACCTAACGCGAACACCGGGGAGCTGTTTTTT	CASSPGPNANTGELFF	TRBJ2-2	NA	once	TRBV18
TGTGCAAGTCTCAATCACGGGGCAGAAAGGGATGGAAACACCATATATTTT	CASLNHGAERDGNTIYF	TRBJ1-3	NA	NA	TRBV12-2
TGTGCCAGCAGTTATAGAGGACGGGGTGGAAAGCAGTACTTC	CASSYRGRGGKQYF	TRBJ2-7	NA	medium-sized	TRBV6-5
TGTGCCAGCAGCAGGACAGGGAAAAATGAGCAGTTCTTC	CASSRTGKNEQFF	TRBJ2-1	TRBD1	few	TRBV7-2
TGTGCCAGCAGTGAACGAGGGGCCCAGGTTACGCAGTATTTT	CASSERGAQVTQYF	TRBJ2-3	NA	NA	TRBV6-1
TGTGCCAGCAGCTTGGTAGGAGTCTCTGGAAACACCATATATTTT	CASSLVGVSGNTIYF	TRBJ1-3	NA	few	TRBV5-6
TGTGCCAGCAGCTTGTCGGGAGCTGAAGCTTTCTTT	CASSLSGAEAFF	TRBJ1-1	NA	once	TRBV5-6
TGCGCCAGCAGCTTGAACAGGGTGGAGACTGAAGCTTTCTTT	CASSLNRVETEAFF	TRBJ1-1	NA	NA	TRBV5-1
TGTGCCAGCAGCCCAACCGGGACCGCCTCGAACACTGAAGCTTTCTTT	CASSPTGTASNTEAFF	TRBJ1-1	NA	NA	TRBV5-6